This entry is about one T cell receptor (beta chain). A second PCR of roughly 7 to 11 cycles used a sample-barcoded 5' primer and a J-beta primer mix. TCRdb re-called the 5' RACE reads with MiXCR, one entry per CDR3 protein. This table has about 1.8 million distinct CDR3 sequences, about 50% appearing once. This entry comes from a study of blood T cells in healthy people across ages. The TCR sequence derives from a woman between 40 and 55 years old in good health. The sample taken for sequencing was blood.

DNA for the CDR3: TGTGCCAGCGGACTAACGGGACCCTCGGAGACCCAGTACTTC. Protein: CASGLTGPSETQYF. The rearrangement joins TRBV12-3 or TRBV12-4 to TRBJ2-7; D perhaps matches TRBD2 (6 bases). The J call may be faulty, since TRBJ2-5 better matches the DNA end. There are 14 residues in the CDR3.